This TCR beta chain derives from a study of OX40 agonist ivuxolimab in advanced cancers. Whole-study context: Ivuxolimab, an antibody that agonizes OX40 (CD134), was administered to the patients. A mean age of around 60 years, range about 20 to 79, was recorded, and approximately 80% were male. Study findings and constraints: Nonresponders, in some cases, also had low normalized T-cell clonal expansion.

V lost 3 bases and J lost 4, with 9 bases in between. Germline loops: CDR1 MNHEY, CDR2 SMNVEV (reference sequence). The CDR3 consists of 13 residues. In regard to this clone: The antigen is undetermined.

Clones were sequenced by immunoSEQ multiplex PCR, and TCRdb holds only the in-frame ones, with some missing. The table has just over 20,000 clones, around nine tenths seen once; the top ten hold around 25%. Sequencing was performed on CD4+ or CD8+ T cells sorted from blood, taken in a trial of the OX40 agonist ivuxolimab. The receptor's source is an adult with an advanced solid tumor such as melanoma, head and neck, liver or kidney cancer. V gene TRBV27 combines with J gene TRBJ1-2; unclear D gene. Here the CDR3 DNA reads TGTGCCAGCAGTTTCTCCGACACCTATGGCTACACCTTC. Protein sequence: CASSFSDTYGYTF.